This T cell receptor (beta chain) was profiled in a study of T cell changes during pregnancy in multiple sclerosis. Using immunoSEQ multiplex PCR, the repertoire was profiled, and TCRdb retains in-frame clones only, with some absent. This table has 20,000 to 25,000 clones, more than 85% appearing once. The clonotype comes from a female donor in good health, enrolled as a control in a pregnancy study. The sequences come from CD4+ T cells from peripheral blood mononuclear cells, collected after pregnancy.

CDR3 sequence: CASSLETTSGNTDTQYF. The CDR3 DNA sequence: TGTGCCAGCAGCTTGGAAACTACTAGCGGTAACACAGATACGCAGTATTTT. J is TRBJ2-3 and V is TRBV5-4; 8 positions agree with TRBD2. J was trimmed by 2 bases and V by 0 bases; bases with no gene match: 8. Germline loops: CDR1 SGHNT, CDR2 YYREEE (reference sequence). CDR3 length: 17 amino acids.